This T cell receptor beta chain was found in a study of long-term antiretroviral therapy in people with HIV. V was shortened by 7 bases and J by 8 bases, with 19 bases between the two germline ends. This CDR3 has 14 residues. Germline-derived CDR1 and CDR2 are MNHEY and SVGAGI. Specimens carried roughly 0.95-10 million cryopreserved PBMC before DNA extraction. As to this clone: Its cognate antigen is unknown.

Regarding the study as a whole: Clonal populations expanded prior to ART predominated within the repertoire at all time points.

This was the immunoSEQ v3.0 assay at survey level. Sequencing was designed to cover roughly 40,000-55,000 T-cell genomes in each sample. Method: immunoSEQ multiplex PCR; TCRdb's copy keeps in-frame clones and lacks some. This table holds tens of thousands of clones, more than 85% found once. The sequencing used unsorted PBMCs, collected 3.1 years after starting antiretroviral therapy. This chain links TRBV6-5 with TRBJ2-3; D is possibly TRBD1 (6 bases). The origin of this receptor is a man younger than 30 with HIV. The CDR3 DNA reads TGTGCCAGCAAACCGACAGGCGCCCTTGGTACGCAGTATTTT. Protein sequence: CASKPTGALGTQYF.